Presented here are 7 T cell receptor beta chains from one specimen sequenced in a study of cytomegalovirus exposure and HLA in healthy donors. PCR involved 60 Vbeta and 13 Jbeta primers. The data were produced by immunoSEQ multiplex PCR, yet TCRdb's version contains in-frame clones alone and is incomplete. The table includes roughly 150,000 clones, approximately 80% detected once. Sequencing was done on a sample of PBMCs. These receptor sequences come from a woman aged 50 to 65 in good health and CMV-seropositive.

DNA of the CDR3: TGTGCCACCAGCAGAGAAACTAACACACGAATGAACACTGAAGCTTTCTTT. This gives the protein CATSRETNTRMNTEAFF. The gene calls are TRBV15 and TRBJ1-1; no clear D gene. Germline V CDR1 and CDR2: LNHNV, YYDKDF (reference sequence). V gave up 0 bases and J gave up 0 bases, with 14 bases separating them. The CDR3 runs to 17 residues.

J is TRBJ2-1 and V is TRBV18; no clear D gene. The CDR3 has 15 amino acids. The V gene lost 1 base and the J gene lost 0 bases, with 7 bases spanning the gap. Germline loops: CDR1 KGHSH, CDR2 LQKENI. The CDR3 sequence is CASSPLQVSYNEQFF. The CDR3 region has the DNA TGTGCCAGCTCACCACTCCAGGTCTCCTACAATGAGCAGTTCTTC.

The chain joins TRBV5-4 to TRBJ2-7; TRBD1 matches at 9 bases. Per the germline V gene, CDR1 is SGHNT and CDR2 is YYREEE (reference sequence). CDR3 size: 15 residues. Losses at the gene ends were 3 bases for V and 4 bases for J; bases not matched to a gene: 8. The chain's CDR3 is CASSSGDRARYEQYF. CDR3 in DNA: TGTGCCAGCAGCTCCGGGGACAGGGCGAGGTACGAGCAGTACTTC.

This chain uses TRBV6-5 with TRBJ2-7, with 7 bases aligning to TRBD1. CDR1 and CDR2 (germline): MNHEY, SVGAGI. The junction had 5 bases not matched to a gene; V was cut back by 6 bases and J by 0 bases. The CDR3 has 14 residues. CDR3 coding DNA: TGTGCCAGCAGAGTCGGGACAGACTCCTACGAGCAGTACTTC. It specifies CASRVGTDSYEQYF.

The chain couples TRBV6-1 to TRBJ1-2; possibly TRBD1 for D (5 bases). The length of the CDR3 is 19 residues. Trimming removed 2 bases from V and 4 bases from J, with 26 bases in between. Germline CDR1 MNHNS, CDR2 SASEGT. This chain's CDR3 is CASSEPLGGQYENFYGYTF. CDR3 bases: TGTGCCAGCAGTGAACCGCTGGGGGGTCAGTACGAAAACTTCTATGGCTACACCTTC.

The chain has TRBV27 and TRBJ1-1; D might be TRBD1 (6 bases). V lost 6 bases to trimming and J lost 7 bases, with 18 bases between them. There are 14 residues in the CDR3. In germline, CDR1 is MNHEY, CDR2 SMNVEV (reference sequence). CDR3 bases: TGTGCCAGCAGGGAAGCGGGACAACTGAATGAAGCTTTCTTT. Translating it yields CASREAGQLNEAFF.

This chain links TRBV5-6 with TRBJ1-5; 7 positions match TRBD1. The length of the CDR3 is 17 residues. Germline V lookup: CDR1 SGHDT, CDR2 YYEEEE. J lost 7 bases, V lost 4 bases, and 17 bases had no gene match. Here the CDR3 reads CASSKQGFGVHDQPQHF. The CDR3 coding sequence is TGTGCCAGCAGCAAACAGGGGTTCGGGGTACACGACCAGCCCCAGCATTTT.